These T cell receptor beta chains were read from a single sample in a study of tumor and adjacent non-tumor tissue in lung cancer. MiXCR, run by TCRdb on the multiplex PCR reads, gives a single entry per CDR3 protein. The table records about 93,000 distinct CDR3 sequences, less than 75% of them present only once. The material sequenced was lung tumor tissue. The receptors derive from a man in his 60s with non-small cell lung cancer. Both conserved end residues are trimmed from each CDR3. The order of the fields is V gene, D gene, clone size, CDR3 protein. The D gene is left open where the match is weak. Size is omitted from some rows. Given values are once, few, many or a class for expanded clones.

TRBV12-3/TRBV12-4 TRBD1 . ANSRAGTGGSALH
TRBV28 . . ASSTSGANVMT
TRBV12-3/TRBV12-4 TRBD1 . TNSWTGGGKLF
TRBV11-2 . . ASRSIAGQGNEQF
TRBV7-9 . many ASSLGYGEGANVLT
TRBV11-2 . . ASSLVGEMPYRGGQF
TRBV11-1 . . ASGFPSGVYEQY
TRBV29-1 . . SIEFGTRSSDTQY
TRBV7-9 . few ASSPQGRGYGYT
TRBV12-3/TRBV12-4 . . ASNPHQDRTGELF
TRBV20-1 . many SARVGPHTQY
TRBV29-1 TRBD2 . SISTSGRGNEHF
TRBV2 TRBD1 . ASDRDMNTEAF
TRBV14 . . ASSQGGGINEKLF
TRBV29-1 TRBD1 . SVTWTGGEHS
TRBV5-1 . many ASSLVADTEAF
TRBV12-3/TRBV12-4 TRBD2 many ASSLVGGSGKDEQY
TRBV29-1 . . SVGAAGHKTQY
TRBV7-9 . many ASSFQGMSEQF
TRBV6-1 TRBD1 many ASTPTTGDRKY
TRBV6-4 TRBD2 . ASSRTSGGINIGELF
TRBV4-3 . . ASSQAQEPAYEQY
TRBV5-1 . few ASSPGPATYEQY
TRBV11-3 . once ASSREWTTRFPEQY
TRBV4-2 TRBD2 . ASRISGGGTDTQY
TRBV6-5 . . ASSYVRWTYEQY
TRBV29-1 . . SVDRYSEGYNEQF
TRBV6-6 TRBD1 many ASSYVRGDTEAF
TRBV29-1 TRBD2 once SVLTSTSGKQY
TRBV29-1 . . SVDTGPYEQY
TRBV7-2 TRBD2 few ASSSAGDLYEQY
TRBV7-9 TRBD2 . ASSFGLAGGSDAQY
TRBV11-3 TRBD2 . ASSLQSGRRYNEQF
TRBV30 . . AWSYGHGNTEAF
TRBV4-1 . . ASSHVQGVQPQH
TRBV6-1 . . ASSEAAGRIYELY
TRBV4-1 . . ASNQLKNQETQY
TRBV5-4 . . ASRGDGSGELF
TRBV11-1 . . ATVGGTTNAEAL
TRBV4-1 TRBD2 . ACGQDWPWDYNEQL
TRBV28 TRBD2 . VCSLGGVLDTQY
TRBV21-1 . . ASSKVGGPETSGRNTGELF
TRBV29-1 TRBD2 . CVYGTSGTNPGELF
TRBV11-3 . few ASSLVPGYEQF
TRBV11-3 TRBD2 few ASSSRTSGRARSYNEQF
TRBV7-9 . once ASSLEGGDGEKMF
TRBV5-1 . many ASSTTENTGELF
TRBV12-3/TRBV12-4 . once ASTPCGAVTEAF
TRBV20-1 . . SAIDWQGTNTVAL
TRBV20-1 . . SATRPGNIGELF
TRBV29-1 TRBD2 . SVYGRERSTDTQY
TRBV11-1 TRBD2 . ASIAPGLVGPFREQY